This TCR beta chain was recorded in a study of control samples from healthy donors and cancer patients (dated by TCRdb to 2019 to 2021). Library creation used the immunoSEQ multiplex PCR assay. TCRdb mirrors the immuneACCESS table, restricted to in-frame sequences. Some clones are absent from its copies; in checked studies, under half trace to an unresolved V gene, and the reason for the others is unknown. Here the sample has under 150,000 clones; 80% to 95% occur a single time. The top ten constitute around 10% of the sample. This clone was seen a single time. Its recognized antigen is unknown. No base quality values were provided; no much bigger clone lies one nucleotide off. V lost 4 bases and J lost 6 bases; the stretch between them is 9 bases long. The CDR3, from cysteine to phenylalanine, totals 12 residues. The only DNA kept is the CDR3, 36 bases in frame from the first base.

The specimen was blood. This TCR was sampled from a man younger than 45 in good health. Here the chain combines TRBV12-3 or TRBV12-4 and TRBJ1-1; perhaps TRBD1 is the D gene, with 6 bases matching. The CDR3 corresponds to CASSYNRAEAFF. The DNA sequence reads TGTGCCAGCAGTTATAACAGGGCTGAAGCTTTCTTT.